The 17 T cell receptor beta chains listed next were all sequenced from one sample in a study of blood T cell repertoires in COVID-19. The method was immunoSEQ multiplex PCR; TCRdb's version includes in-frame clones alone and lacks a portion of them. The data hold a few hundred thousand clones, with about 87% observed a single time. Material for sequencing was peripheral blood. Source of these receptors: a human donor in a cohort sampled during active COVID-19.

The chain links TRBV5-6 to TRBJ2-3, with TRBD2 matching over 9 bases. This CDR3 is built from 15 residues. CDR1 and CDR2 (germline): SGHDT, YYEEEE. V shed 4 bases and J 1 base; nucleotides not matched to a gene: 4. As DNA, the CDR3 is TGTGCCAGCAGCCACCGGACTAGCGGCACAGATACGCAGTATTTT. Encoded protein: CASSHRTSGTDTQYF.

This rearrangement joins TRBV2 to TRBJ1-6; D unresolved. The V gene lost 6 bases and the J gene lost 4 bases, with 16 bases spanning the gap. The CDR3 contains 16 residues. Germline-derived CDR1 and CDR2 are SNHLY and FYNNEI. The CDR3 reads CASRPGRAFYNSPLHF. DNA of the CDR3: TGTGCCAGCAGGCCGGGGAGGGCATTTTATAATTCACCCCTCCACTTT.

The chain joins TRBV25-1 to TRBJ2-3, with 8 bases identical to TRBD2. Germline CDR1 reads MGHDK; CDR2 reads SYGVNS. The V segment lost 4 bases and the J segment 0 bases; nucleotides outside the gene matches: 9. The CDR3 totals 17 residues. Here the CDR3 DNA reads TGTGCCAGCAGTGGGTGGTCAGCGGGAGTGAGCACAGATACGCAGTATTTT. Its translation: CASSGWSAGVSTDTQYF.

This rearrangement joins TRBV28 to TRBJ2-5, with a possible D match to TRBD2 (6 bases). V lost 2 bases and J lost 7, with 8 bases in between. Per the germline V gene, CDR1 is MDHEN and CDR2 is SYDVKM. The CDR3 extends over 12 amino acids. CDR3 amino acids: CASSLGTWTQYF. The CDR3 coding sequence is TGTGCCAGCAGTTTAGGGACTTGGACCCAGTACTTC.

V and J are TRBV5-1 and TRBJ1-1; maybe TRBD1 (5 bases). The CDR3 sequence is 14 residues long. Germline assignment: CDR1 SGHRS and CDR2 YFSETQ. The V end lost 4 bases, the J end lost 5 bases, and 15 bases lay between the germline ends. CDR3 DNA sequence: TGCGCCAGCAGCCCCAGGGATGGGTCTACTGAAGCTTTCTTT. This sequence encodes CASSPRDGSTEAFF.

V and J are TRBV5-5 and TRBJ2-3; TRBD2 is a possible D gene (5 bases). The CDR3 extends over 16 amino acids. Germline values: CDR1 SGHKS, CDR2 YYEKEE (reference sequence). The V gene lost 4 bases and the J gene lost 1 base, with 16 bases spanning the gap. In DNA form, the CDR3 reads TGTGCCAGCAGCCGGCGGGCTTTGGTTGGCACAGATACGCAGTATTTT. Translation: CASSRRALVGTDTQYF.

This CDR3 reads CATSRPRGEGASGANVLTF. In DNA form, the CDR3 reads TGTGCCACCAGCAGGCCGCGAGGGGAGGGTGCCTCTGGGGCCAACGTCCTGACTTTC. The V gene is TRBV15, the J gene TRBJ2-6; 7 bases are shared with TRBD2. This CDR3 spans 19 amino acids. After removal of 3 bases from V and 0 bases from J, the junction contained 11 bases not matched to a gene. CDR1 is LNHNV, CDR2 YYDKDF, per germline (reference sequence). Filled out from reference TRBV15 and TRBJ2-6, the complete variable domain reads DAMVIQNPRYQVTQFGKPVTLSCSQTLNHNVMYWYQQKSSQAPKLLFHYYDKDFNNEADTPDNFQSRRPNTSFCFLDIRSPGLGDTAMYLCATSRPRGEGASGANVLTFGAGSRLTVL.

This sequence joins TRBV27 and TRBJ1-2; 10 nucleotides align to TRBD1. V lost 7 bases and J lost 4; bases outside the gene matches: 12. The CDR3 is 16 amino acids. From germline, CDR1 is MNHEY and CDR2 SMNVEV (reference sequence). CDR3 sequence reads: CASKKLRDRGPYGYTF. CDR3 nucleotides: TGTGCCAGCAAGAAGCTCCGGGACAGGGGCCCCTATGGCTACACCTTC.

This sequence joins TRBV27 and TRBJ1-5; D may be TRBD1 (6 bases). The germline gives CDR1 MNHEY, CDR2 SMNVEV (reference sequence). V lost 6 bases and J 4 bases, leaving 16 bases between the germline ends. This CDR3 is built from 15 residues. The CDR3 DNA sequence: TGTGCCAGCAGCAGACGACAGGAACAAAATCAGCCCCAGCATTTT. Amino acid sequence: CASSRRQEQNQPQHF.

In its sample, this clone was seen once. This rearrangement joins TRBV7-2 to TRBJ2-2, with TRBD2 matching over 10 bases. Trimming took 5 bases from V and 4 from J; bases not matched to a gene: 7. This CDR3 region has 16 residues. Germline lookup yields CDR1 SGHTA and CDR2 FQGNSA. The CDR3 loop reads CASSPRLAGPTGELFF. DNA for the CDR3: TGTGCCAGCAGCCCTCGACTAGCGGGTCCCACCGGGGAGCTGTTTTTT.

In its sample, this clone was seen a few times. The V call is TRBV7-9, the J call TRBJ1-1, with 7 bases lining up with TRBD1. CDR1 is SEHNR and CDR2 is FQNEAQ in the germline V gene (reference sequence). The CDR3 consists of 15 residues. J lost 5 bases, V lost 5 bases, and 11 bases had no gene match. The CDR3 nucleotides are TGTGCCAGCAGCCCTTTACAGGGGTATCGAACTGAAGCTTTCTTT. Translation gives CASSPLQGYRTEAFF.

The chain recombines TRBV6-5 with TRBJ2-3; 7 bases align to TRBD2. J gave up 6 bases and V 8 bases, and 8 bases lay outside the gene matches. Germline loops: CDR1 MNHEY, CDR2 SVGAGI. The CDR3 loop spans 13 amino acids. CDR3 nucleotides: TGTGCCAGCGGGCGGGGAGGGTTGGATACGCAGTATTTT. Its translation is CASGRGGLDTQYF.

The V gene is TRBV30, the J gene TRBJ2-7, with D possibly TRBD1 on 6 matching bases. The CDR3 contains 12 residues. Per germline, CDR1 GTSNPN and CDR2 SVGIG (reference sequence). V was cut by 4 bases and J by 6 bases, with 13 bases left in between. CDR3 residues: CAWIGGSTEQYF. The DNA of the CDR3 is TGTGCCTGGATAGGGGGATCGACCGAGCAGTACTTC.

The chain uses TRBV7-9 and TRBJ2-6, with 12 bases aligning to TRBD2. The germline CDR1 and CDR2 sequences are SEHNR and FQNEAQ (reference sequence). Unmatched junction bases numbered 7, after V lost 2 bases and J lost 2 bases. The CDR3 loop spans 19 amino acids. CDR3 coding DNA: TGTGCCAGCAGCTTACAACTAGCGGGAGGAATGACTGGGGCCAACGTCCTGACTTTC. Encoded protein: CASSLQLAGGMTGANVLTF.

The V gene is TRBV9, the J gene TRBJ2-1; D possibly corresponds to TRBD1 (7 bases). Germline assignment: CDR1 SGDLS and CDR2 YYNGEE. The CDR3 spans 16 residues. V lost 0 bases and J 7 bases, leaving 17 bases between the germline ends. The CDR3 DNA reads TGTGCCAGCAGCGTAGCGCAGGGGGGTCCCCCAAATGAGCAGTTCTTC. This encodes CASSVAQGGPPNEQFF. The complete variable domain, with remaining parts taken from reference TRBV9 and TRBJ2-1, reads DSGVTQTPKHLITATGQRVTLRCSPRSGDLSVYWYQQSLDQGLQFLIQYYNGEERAKGNILERFSAQQFPDLHSELNLSSLELGDSALYFCASSVAQGGPPNEQFFGPGTRLTVL.

The table lists this clone with a few counts. The gene calls are TRBV12-3 or TRBV12-4 and TRBJ2-7; 7 nucleotides align to TRBD1. There are 12 residues in the CDR3. V gave up 6 bases and J gave up 4 bases; unmatched junction bases: 3. The CDR3 region is CASRTGLYEQYF. CDR3 nucleotide sequence: TGTGCCAGCAGGACAGGGTTATACGAGCAGTACTTC.

Notes on this clone: This specimen includes other DNA sequences encoding the same CDR3. The rearrangement uses TRBV6-5 and TRBJ2-7; 12 nucleotides line up with TRBD2. V was pared by 0 bases and J by 1 base, with 1 base of the junction left unmatched. The CDR3 spans 16 residues. The germline CDR1 and CDR2 sequences are MNHEY and SVGAGI. Here the CDR3 reads CASSYSGLAGSYEQYF. CDR3 in DNA: TGTGCCAGCAGTTACTCGGGACTAGCGGGTTCCTACGAGCAGTACTTC.